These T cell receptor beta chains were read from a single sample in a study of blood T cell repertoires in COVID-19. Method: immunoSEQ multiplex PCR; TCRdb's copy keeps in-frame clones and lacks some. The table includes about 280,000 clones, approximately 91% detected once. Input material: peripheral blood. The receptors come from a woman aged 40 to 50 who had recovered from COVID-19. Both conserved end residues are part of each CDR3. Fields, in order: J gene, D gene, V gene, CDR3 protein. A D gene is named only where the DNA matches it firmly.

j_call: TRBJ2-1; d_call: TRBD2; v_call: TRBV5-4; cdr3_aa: CASSPGGLAGTNEQFF
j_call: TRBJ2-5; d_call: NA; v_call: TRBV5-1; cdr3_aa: CASSLPQTRQEGSKETQYF
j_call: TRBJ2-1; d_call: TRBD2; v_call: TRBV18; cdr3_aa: CASSPPGLAGANEQFF
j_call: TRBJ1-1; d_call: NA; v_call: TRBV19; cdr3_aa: CASSIVASNTEAFF
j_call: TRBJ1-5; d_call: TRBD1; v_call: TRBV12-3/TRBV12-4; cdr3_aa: CASVTGGNQPQHF
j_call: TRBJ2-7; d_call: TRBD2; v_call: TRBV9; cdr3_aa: CASSVGLAGGLISYEQYF
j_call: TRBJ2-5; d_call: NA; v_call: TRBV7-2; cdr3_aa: CASSPRDYQETQYF
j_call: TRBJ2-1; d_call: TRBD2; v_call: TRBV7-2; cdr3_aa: CASSSRTSGSLINEQFF
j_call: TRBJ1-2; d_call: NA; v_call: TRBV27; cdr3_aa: CASAPSSGHINYGYTF
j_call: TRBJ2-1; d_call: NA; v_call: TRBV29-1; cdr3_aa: CSAENGSGNEQFF
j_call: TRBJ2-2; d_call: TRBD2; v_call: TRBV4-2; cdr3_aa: CASSQDGTSVNGELFF
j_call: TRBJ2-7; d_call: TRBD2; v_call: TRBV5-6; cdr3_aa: CASSLELAGESVYEQYF
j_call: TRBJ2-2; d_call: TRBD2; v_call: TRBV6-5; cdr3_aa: CASSYLAGVTGELFF
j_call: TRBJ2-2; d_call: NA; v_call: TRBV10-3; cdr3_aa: CAISALDTGELFF
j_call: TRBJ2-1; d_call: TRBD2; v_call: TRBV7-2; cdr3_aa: CASSLVRTSLSYNEQFF
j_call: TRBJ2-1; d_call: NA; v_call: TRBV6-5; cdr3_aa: CASSLTVSSYNEQFF
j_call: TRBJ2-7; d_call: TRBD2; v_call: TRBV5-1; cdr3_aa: CASSLAGGDSYEQYF
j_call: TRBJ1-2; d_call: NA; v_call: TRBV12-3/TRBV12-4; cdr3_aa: CASRDWDYGYTF
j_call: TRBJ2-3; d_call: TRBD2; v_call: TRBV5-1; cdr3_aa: CASSLGAGGPTDTQYF
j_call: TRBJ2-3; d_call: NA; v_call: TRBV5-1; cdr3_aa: CASSLYSTDTQYF
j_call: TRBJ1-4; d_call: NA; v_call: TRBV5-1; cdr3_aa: CASHREGSNEKLFF
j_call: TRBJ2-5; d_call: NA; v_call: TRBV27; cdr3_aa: CASSSDQETQYF